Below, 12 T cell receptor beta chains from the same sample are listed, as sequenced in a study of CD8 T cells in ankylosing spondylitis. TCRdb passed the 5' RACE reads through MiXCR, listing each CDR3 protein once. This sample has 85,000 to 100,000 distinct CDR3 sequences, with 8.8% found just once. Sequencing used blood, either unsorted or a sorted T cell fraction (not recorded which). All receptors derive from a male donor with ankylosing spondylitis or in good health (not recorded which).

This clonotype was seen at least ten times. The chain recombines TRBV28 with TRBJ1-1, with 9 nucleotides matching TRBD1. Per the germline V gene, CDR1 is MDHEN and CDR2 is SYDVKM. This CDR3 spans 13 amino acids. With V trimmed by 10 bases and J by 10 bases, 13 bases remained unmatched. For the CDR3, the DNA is TGTGCCACCTTCAACCGGGACAGGGAGAGAGCTTTCTTT. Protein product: CATFNRDRERAFF.

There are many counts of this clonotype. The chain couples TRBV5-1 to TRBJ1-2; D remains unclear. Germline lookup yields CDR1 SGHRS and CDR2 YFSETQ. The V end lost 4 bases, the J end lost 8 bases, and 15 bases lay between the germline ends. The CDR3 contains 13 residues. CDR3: CASSDGVGRGYTF. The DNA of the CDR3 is TGCGCCAGCAGCGATGGGGTCGGCCGGGGCTACACCTTC.

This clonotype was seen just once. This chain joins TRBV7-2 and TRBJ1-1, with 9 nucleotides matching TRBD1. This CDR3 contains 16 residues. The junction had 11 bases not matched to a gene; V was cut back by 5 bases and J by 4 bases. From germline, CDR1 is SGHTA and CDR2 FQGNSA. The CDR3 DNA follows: TGTGCCAGCAGCCCGCCATCCGGGACAGGGACCACTGAAGCTTTCTTT. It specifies CASSPPSGTGTTEAFF.

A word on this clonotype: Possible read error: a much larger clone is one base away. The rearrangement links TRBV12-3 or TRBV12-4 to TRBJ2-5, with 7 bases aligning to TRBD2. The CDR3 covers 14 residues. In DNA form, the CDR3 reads TGTACCAGCAACCGAGCGGGACCCCAAGAGACCCAGTACTTC. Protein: CTSNRAGPQETQYF.

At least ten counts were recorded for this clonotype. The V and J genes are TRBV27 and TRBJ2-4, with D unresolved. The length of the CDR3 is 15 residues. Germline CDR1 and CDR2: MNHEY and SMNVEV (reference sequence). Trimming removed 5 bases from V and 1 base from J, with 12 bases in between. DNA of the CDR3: TGTGCCAGCAGTGAATTGGTGGGGGCCAAAAACATTCAGTACTTC. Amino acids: CASSELVGAKNIQYF.

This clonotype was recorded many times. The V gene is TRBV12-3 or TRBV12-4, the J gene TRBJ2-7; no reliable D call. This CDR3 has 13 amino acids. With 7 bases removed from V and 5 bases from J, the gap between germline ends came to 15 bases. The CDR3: CASNSGSPHEQYF. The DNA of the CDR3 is TGTGCCAGCAATTCTGGCAGTCCCCACGAGCAGTACTTC.

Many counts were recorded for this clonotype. The CDR3 nucleotides are TGCGCCAGCAGCTCAGGGTTACTAGCGGGGGGCCGTTACCAAGAGACCCAGTACTTC. It specifies CASSSGLLAGGRYQETQYF. The rearrangement uses TRBV5-1 and TRBJ2-5; 12 nucleotides agree with TRBD2. This CDR3 contains 19 residues. V shed 3 bases, J shed 0 bases, and the junction held 12 bases outside the gene matches. CDR1 and CDR2 (germline): SGHRS, YFSETQ.

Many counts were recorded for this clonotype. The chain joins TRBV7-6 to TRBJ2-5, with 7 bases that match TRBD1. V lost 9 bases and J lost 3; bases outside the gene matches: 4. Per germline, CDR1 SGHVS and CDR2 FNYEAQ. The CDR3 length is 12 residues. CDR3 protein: CASEGAEETQYF. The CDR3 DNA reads TGTGCCAGTGAGGGGGCCGAAGAGACCCAGTACTTC.

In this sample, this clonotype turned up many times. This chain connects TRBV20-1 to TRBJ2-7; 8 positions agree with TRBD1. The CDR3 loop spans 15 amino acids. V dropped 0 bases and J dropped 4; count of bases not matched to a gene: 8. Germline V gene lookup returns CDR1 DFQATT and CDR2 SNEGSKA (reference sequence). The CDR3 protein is CSARDPGGSRYEQYF. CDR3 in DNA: TGCAGTGCTAGAGATCCAGGGGGCTCCCGTTACGAGCAGTACTTC.

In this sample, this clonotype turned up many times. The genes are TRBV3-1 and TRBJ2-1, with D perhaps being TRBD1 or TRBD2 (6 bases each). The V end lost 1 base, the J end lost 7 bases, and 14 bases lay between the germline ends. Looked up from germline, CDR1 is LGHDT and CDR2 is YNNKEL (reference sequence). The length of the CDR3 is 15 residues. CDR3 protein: CASSQGGAPRNEQFF. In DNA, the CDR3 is TGTGCCAGCAGCCAAGGGGGGGCCCCTAGAAATGAGCAGTTCTTC.

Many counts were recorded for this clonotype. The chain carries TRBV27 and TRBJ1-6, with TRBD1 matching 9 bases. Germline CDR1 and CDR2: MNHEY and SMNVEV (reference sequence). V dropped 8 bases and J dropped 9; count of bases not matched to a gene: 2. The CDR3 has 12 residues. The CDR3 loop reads CASQTGGSPLHF. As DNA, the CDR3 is TGTGCCAGCCAGACAGGGGGTTCACCCCTCCACTTT.

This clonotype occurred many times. CDR3 residues: CASSEARAEQHGYTF. In nucleotides, the CDR3 is TGTGCCAGCAGTGAAGCTCGGGCAGAGCAGCATGGCTACACCTTC. The J gene is TRBJ1-2, the V gene TRBV2; D is unclear. Per germline, CDR1 SNHLY and CDR2 FYNNEI. The CDR3 is 15 amino acids. Trimming stripped 0 bases from V and 6 bases from J, with 14 bases between.